These T cell receptor beta chains were read from a single sample in a study of control samples from healthy donors and cancer patients. The method was immunoSEQ multiplex PCR; TCRdb's version includes in-frame clones alone and lacks a portion of them. The sample shows about 130,000 clones, roughly 87% of them seen only once. Sequencing was performed on blood. These receptors came from a man aged 18 to 35 in good health. CDR3s leave out the opening cysteine and the closing phenylalanine or tryptophan. Fields, in order: J gene, V gene, CDR3 protein.

TRBJ2-7	TRBV30	AWSVSGLARQKGEQY
.	TRBV25-1	ASRFGQPQF
TRBJ2-7	TRBV30	AWSVGTGLNQRNYEQY
TRBJ1-1	TRBV27	ASRHLSANTEAF
TRBJ2-5	TRBV12-5	ASSSSGQETQY
TRBJ2-5	TRBV7-9	ASSPGGEETQY
TRBJ2-1	TRBV5-6	ASSLGLLNEQF
TRBJ2-7	TRBV5-1	ASSLGWGEYYEQY
TRBJ1-2	TRBV19	ASSTRGLFRGYT
TRBJ1-5	TRBV6-6	ASSYSAANSNQPQH
TRBJ1-2	TRBV5-1	ASSLEQAPIANYGYT
TRBJ1-2	TRBV9	ASSVGHANYGYT
TRBJ2-7	TRBV15	ATSGQGYEQY
TRBJ2-2	TRBV27	ASSPPGGAGRTGELF
TRBJ2-2	TRBV6-6	ASTPPGQGRTGELF
TRBJ1-1	TRBV28	ASSERSGQPGAF
TRBJ1-2	TRBV7-9	ASSLTGGYT
TRBJ2-7	TRBV28	ASSSIGGTSGSYEQY
TRBJ2-5	TRBV5-4	ASRPETGPPQETQY